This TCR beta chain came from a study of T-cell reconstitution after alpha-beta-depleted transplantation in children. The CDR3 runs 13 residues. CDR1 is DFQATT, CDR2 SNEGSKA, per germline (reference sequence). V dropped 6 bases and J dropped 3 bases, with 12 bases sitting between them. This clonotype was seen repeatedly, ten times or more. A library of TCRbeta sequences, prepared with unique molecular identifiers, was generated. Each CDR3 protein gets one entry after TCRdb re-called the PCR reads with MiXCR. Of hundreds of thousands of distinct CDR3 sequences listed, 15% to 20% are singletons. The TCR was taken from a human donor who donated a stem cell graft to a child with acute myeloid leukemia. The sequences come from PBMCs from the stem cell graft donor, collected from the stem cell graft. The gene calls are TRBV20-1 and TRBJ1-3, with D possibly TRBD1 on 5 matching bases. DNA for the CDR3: TGCAGTGCCCGGGACGGGATTGGAAACACCATATATTTT. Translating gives CSARDGIGNTIYF.